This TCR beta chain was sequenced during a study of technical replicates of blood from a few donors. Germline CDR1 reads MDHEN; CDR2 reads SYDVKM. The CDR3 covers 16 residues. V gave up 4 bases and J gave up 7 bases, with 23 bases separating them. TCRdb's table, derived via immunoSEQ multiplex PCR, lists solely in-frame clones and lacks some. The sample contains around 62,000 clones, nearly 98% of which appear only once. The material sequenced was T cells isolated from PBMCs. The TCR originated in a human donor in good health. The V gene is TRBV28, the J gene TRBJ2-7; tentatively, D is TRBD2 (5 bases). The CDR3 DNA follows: TGTGCCAGCAGTTCCCTAGCTTCGGGATCCTCGGGGGAGCAGTACTTC. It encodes CASSSLASGSSGEQYF. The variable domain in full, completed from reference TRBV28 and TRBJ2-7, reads DVKVTQSSRYLVKRTGEKVFLECVQDMDHENMFWYRQDPGLGLRLIYFSYDVKMKEKGDIPEGYSVSREKKERFSLILESASTNQTSMYLCASSSLASGSSGEQYFGPGTRLTVT.